This TCR beta chain stems from a study of CD4 T cells in relation to SARS-CoV-2 and coronaviruses. Study information: PBMCs were cultured with antigen for about eleven days before TCR beta sequencing. The negative reference was HIV-1 Nef peptide pool or peptide-free culture. Whole-study results and caveats: Crossreactivity was assessed only for spike protein, not other viral proteins.

Unexposed donor CD4+ T cells date from about 2011-2018, before the COVID-19 pandemic. Isolation of CD4+ T cells took place after nine to ten days in culture. Cells permitting, SARS-CoV-2 S/N and four cold-coronavirus spikes were tested on unexposed-donor CD4+ T cells. Trimming stripped 1 base from V and 4 bases from J, with 21 bases between. The CDR3 totals 18 residues. Per the germline V gene, CDR1 is SGHRS and CDR2 is YFSETQ. Profiling relied on immunoSEQ multiplex PCR, and the TCRdb table lists in-frame clones only, not all of them. The sample carries approximately 16,000 clones, around four fifths recorded once. Turning to this clone: Its antigen is as yet unknown.

This TCR was sampled from a human donor in good health. The sequenced material came from CD4+ T cells from PBMCs, cultured in vitro. The chain recombines TRBV5-1 with TRBJ1-5, with D tentatively TRBD1 (6 bases). The CDR3 DNA is TGCGCCAGCAGCTTGCCCACACGACAGGACCCCCGAAATCAGCCCCAGCATTTT. It specifies CASSLPTRQDPRNQPQHF.